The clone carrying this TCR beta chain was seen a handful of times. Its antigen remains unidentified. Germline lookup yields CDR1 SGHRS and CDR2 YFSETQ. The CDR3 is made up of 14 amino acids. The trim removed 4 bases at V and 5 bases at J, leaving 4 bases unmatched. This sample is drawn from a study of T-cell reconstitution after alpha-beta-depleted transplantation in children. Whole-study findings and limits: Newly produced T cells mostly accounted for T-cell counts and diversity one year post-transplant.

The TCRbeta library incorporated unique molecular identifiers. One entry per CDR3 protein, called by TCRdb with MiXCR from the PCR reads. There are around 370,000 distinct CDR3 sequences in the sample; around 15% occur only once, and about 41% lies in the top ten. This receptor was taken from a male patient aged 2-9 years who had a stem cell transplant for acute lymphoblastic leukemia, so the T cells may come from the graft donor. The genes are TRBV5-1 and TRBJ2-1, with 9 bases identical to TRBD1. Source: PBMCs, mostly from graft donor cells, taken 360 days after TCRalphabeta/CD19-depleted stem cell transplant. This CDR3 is CASSKGQGHNEQFF. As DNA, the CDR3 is TGCGCCAGCAGCAAGGGACAGGGCCACAATGAGCAGTTCTTC. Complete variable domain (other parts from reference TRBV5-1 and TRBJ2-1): KAGVTQTPRYLIKTRGQQVTLSCSPISGHRSVSWYQQTPGQGLQFLFEYFSETQRNKGNFPGRFSGRQFSNSRSEMNVSTLELGDSALYLCASSKGQGHNEQFFGPGTRLTVL.